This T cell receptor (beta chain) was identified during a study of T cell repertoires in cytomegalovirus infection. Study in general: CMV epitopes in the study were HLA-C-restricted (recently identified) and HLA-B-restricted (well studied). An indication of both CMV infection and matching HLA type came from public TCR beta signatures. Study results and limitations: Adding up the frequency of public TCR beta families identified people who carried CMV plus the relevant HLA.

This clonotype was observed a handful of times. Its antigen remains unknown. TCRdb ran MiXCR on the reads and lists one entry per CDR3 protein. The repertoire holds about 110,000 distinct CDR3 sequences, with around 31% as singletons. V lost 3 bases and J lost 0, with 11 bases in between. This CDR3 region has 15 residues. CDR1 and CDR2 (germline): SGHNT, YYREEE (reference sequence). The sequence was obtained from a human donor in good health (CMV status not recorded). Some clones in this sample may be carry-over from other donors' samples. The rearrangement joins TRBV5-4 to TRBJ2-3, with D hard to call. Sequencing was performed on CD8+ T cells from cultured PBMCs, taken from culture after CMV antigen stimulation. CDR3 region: CASSSTGFSTDTQYF. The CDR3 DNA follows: TGTGCCAGCAGCTCAACTGGATTTAGCACAGATACGCAGTATTTT.